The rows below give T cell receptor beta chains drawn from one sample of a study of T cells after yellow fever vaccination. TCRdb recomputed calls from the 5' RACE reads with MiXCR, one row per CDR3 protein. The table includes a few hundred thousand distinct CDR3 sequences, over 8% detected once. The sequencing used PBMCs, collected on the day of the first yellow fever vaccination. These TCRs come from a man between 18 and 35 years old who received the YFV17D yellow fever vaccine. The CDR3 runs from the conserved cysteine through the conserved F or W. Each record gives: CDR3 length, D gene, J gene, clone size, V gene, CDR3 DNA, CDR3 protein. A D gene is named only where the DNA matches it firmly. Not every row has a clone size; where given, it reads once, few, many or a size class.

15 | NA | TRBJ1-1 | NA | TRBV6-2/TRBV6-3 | TGTGCCAGCAGTTACCGGGGGTCCCTCAACACTGAAGCTTTCTTT | CASSYRGSLNTEAFF
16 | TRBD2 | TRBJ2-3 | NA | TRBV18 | TGTGCCAGCTCACCACGGACTAGCGGGAGTGGTGATACGCAGTATTTT | CASSPRTSGSGDTQYF
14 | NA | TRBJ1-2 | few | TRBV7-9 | TGTGCCAGCAGCTTAAACACAGCCACTTTCGGCTACACCTTC | CASSLNTATFGYTF
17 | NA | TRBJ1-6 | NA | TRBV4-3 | TGCGCCAGCAGCCAAGAAACAGGCCGGTGGTCATGGTCACCCCTCCACTTT | CASSQETGRWSWSPLHF
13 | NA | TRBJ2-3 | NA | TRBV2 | TGTGCCAGCAGCCCTTGGGGTGATGATACGCAGTATTTT | CASSPWGDDTQYF
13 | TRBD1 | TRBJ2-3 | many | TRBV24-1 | TGTGCCACCGGACAGGGCTTGGGAGATACGCAGTATTTT | CATGQGLGDTQYF
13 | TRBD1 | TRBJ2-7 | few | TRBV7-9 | TGTGCCAGCAGCGCCGGGACAGGGGTCGAGCAGTACTTC | CASSAGTGVEQYF
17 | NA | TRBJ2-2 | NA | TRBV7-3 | TGTGCCAGCAGCTTCAAAACAGGCCCCGCGAACACCGGGGAGCTGTTTTTT | CASSFKTGPANTGELFF
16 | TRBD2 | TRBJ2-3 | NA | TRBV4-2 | TGTGCCAGCAGCCAAGGGTGGGCAGGGAGGGGAGATACGCAGTATTTT | CASSQGWAGRGDTQYF
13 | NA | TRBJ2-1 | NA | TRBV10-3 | TGTGCCATCAGTGAATTCTGGGGGAATGAGCAGTTCTTC | CAISEFWGNEQFF
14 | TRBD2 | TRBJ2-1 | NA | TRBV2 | TGTGCCAGCACTTGGCTAGCGGGAGGCAATGAGCTGTTCTTC | CASTWLAGGNELFF
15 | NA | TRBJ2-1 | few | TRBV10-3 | TGTGCCATCAGTGATACGGCTACCTCCTACAATGAGCAGTTCTTC | CAISDTATSYNEQFF
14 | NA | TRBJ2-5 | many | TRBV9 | TGTGCCAGCAGCGCCGACGGGGCTCAAGAGACCCAGTACTTC | CASSADGAQETQYF
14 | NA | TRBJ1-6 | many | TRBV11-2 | TGTGCCAGCAGCCCCGCCAGGGTAAATTCACCCCTCCACTTT | CASSPARVNSPLHF
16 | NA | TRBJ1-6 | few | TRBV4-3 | TGCGCCAGCAGCCTAAGAGTAACCGGGCTGAATTCACCCCTCCACTTT | CASSLRVTGLNSPLHF
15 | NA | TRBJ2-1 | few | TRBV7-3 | TGTGCCAGCAGCTTAAATGGTGGTTCCTACAATGAGCAGTTCTTC | CASSLNGGSYNEQFF
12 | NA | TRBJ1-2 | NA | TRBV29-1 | TGCAGCGTGGGAGGATCCTGGAATGGCTACACCTTC | CSVGGSWNGYTF
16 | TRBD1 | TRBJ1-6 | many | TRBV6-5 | TGTGCCAGCAGCCGGGACAGAAAAACTTATAATTCACCCCTCCACTTT | CASSRDRKTYNSPLHF
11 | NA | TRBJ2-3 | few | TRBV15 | TGTGCCACCCGGGCCTCAGATACGCAGTATTTT | CATRASDTQYF
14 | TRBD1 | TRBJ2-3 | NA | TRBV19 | TGTGCCAGTAGACAAGACAGGGGCACAGATACGCAGTATTTT | CASRQDRGTDTQYF
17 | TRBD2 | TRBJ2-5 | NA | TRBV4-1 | TGCGCCAGCAGCCAAGGTGCGGCGGGGGGGTACCAAGAGACCCAGTACTTC | CASSQGAAGGYQETQYF
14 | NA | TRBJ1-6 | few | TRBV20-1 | TGCAGTGCGACACCCCCGGGAGGCAATTCACCCCTCCACTTT | CSATPPGGNSPLHF
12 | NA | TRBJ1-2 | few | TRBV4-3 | TGCGCCAGCAGCCAAGACACGTGGGGCTACACCTTC | CASSQDTWGYTF
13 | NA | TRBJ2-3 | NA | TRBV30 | TGTGCCTGGAGAGGACGGAGCACAGATACGCAGTATTTT | CAWRGRSTDTQYF
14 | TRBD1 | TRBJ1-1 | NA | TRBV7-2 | TGTGCCAGCAGCTTACAGGGGGTGCTAACTGAAGCTTTCTTT | CASSLQGVLTEAFF
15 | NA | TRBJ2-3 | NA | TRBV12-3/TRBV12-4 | TGTGCCAGCAGTTTAGTCGCCGGTGGGGGGATTTGGCAGTATTTT | CASSLVAGGGIWQYF
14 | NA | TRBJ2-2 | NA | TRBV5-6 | TGTGCCAGCAGCTCGTCAGAGAACACCGGGGAGCTGTTTTTT | CASSSSENTGELFF